A selection of T cell receptor beta chains follows, all from one sample in a study of response to subunit inactivated influenza vaccine. Each CDR3 protein gets one entry after TCRdb re-called the RT-PCR reads with MiXCR. The sample yields hundreds of thousands of distinct CDR3 sequences, approximately 7.6% seen once. The sequencing used PBMCs from blood, collected around 25 months after vaccination. These receptors were taken from a man aged 50 to 69 who received an inactivated influenza vaccine. CDR3s include the opening cysteine and the closing phenylalanine or tryptophan. A D gene is named only where the DNA matches it firmly. Part of the rows lack a size; the others show once, few, many or a class for expanded clones.

d_call: .
j_call: TRBJ1-6
v_call: TRBV3-1
clone_size: .
cdr3_nt: TGTGCCAGCAGCCATAATTCACCCCTCCACTTT
cdr3_aa: CASSHNSPLHF

d_call: .
j_call: TRBJ2-7
v_call: TRBV28
clone_size: .
cdr3_nt: TGTGCCAGCAGTTCTCCTCATGAGGGGAGCTCCTACGAGCAGTACTTC
cdr3_aa: CASSSPHEGSSYEQYF

d_call: TRBD2
j_call: TRBJ2-1
v_call: TRBV3-1
clone_size: few
cdr3_nt: TGTGCCAGCAGCCAAGCGGGACTAAATCACAATGAGCAGTTCTTC
cdr3_aa: CASSQAGLNHNEQFF

d_call: TRBD2
j_call: TRBJ2-1
v_call: TRBV11-2
clone_size: many
cdr3_nt: TGTGCCAGCAGCTTGCTACTAGCGACCCGGGCCAATGAGCAGTTCTTC
cdr3_aa: CASSLLLATRANEQFF

d_call: TRBD1
j_call: TRBJ1-2
v_call: TRBV11-2
clone_size: many
cdr3_nt: TGTGCCAGCAGCGCCAAGGGGGCGTATGGCTACACCTTC
cdr3_aa: CASSAKGAYGYTF

d_call: .
j_call: TRBJ1-3
v_call: TRBV4-3
clone_size: few
cdr3_nt: TGCGCCAGCAGCCAAGATGCGGGGTCGGGAAACACCATATATTTT
cdr3_aa: CASSQDAGSGNTIYF

d_call: .
j_call: TRBJ2-1
v_call: TRBV7-8
clone_size: .
cdr3_nt: TGTGCCAGCAGCTTTTGGGGGTTCTACAATGAGCAGTTCTTC
cdr3_aa: CASSFWGFYNEQFF

d_call: .
j_call: TRBJ2-7
v_call: TRBV30
clone_size: few
cdr3_nt: TGTGCCTGGAGACAGGGAAGGTACGAGCAGTACTTC
cdr3_aa: CAWRQGRYEQYF

d_call: TRBD2
j_call: TRBJ2-3
v_call: TRBV12-3/TRBV12-4
clone_size: few
cdr3_nt: TGTGCCAGCAGTCCACGACTAGCCCGCACAGATACGCAGTATTTT
cdr3_aa: CASSPRLARTDTQYF

d_call: TRBD1
j_call: TRBJ2-1
v_call: TRBV3-1
clone_size: few
cdr3_nt: TGTGCCAGCAGCCAAAGGGACAGGTACAATGAGCAGTTCTTC
cdr3_aa: CASSQRDRYNEQFF

d_call: TRBD1
j_call: TRBJ1-4
v_call: TRBV5-5
clone_size: few
cdr3_nt: TGTGCCAGCCGGAGGGGGACAGGGGGCTTTGCTAATGAAAAACTGTTTTTT
cdr3_aa: CASRRGTGGFANEKLFF

d_call: .
j_call: TRBJ1-2
v_call: TRBV6-1
clone_size: few
cdr3_nt: TGTGCCAGCAGCCGGGGACGGGCGGAGGGCTACACCTTC
cdr3_aa: CASSRGRAEGYTF

d_call: .
j_call: TRBJ2-2
v_call: TRBV9
clone_size: many
cdr3_nt: TGTGCCAGCAACGTGGGGGCGGGGCCGGGGACCGGGGAGCTGTTTTTT
cdr3_aa: CASNVGAGPGTGELFF

d_call: TRBD1
j_call: TRBJ1-2
v_call: TRBV28
clone_size: .
cdr3_nt: TGTGCCAGCCTCGACAGGGTCAACTATGGCTACACCTTC
cdr3_aa: CASLDRVNYGYTF

d_call: .
j_call: TRBJ1-1
v_call: TRBV29-1
clone_size: many
cdr3_nt: TGCAGCGTTGAAGGGGGAGGCAGAAACACTGAAGCTTTCTTT
cdr3_aa: CSVEGGGRNTEAFF

d_call: .
j_call: TRBJ2-7
v_call: TRBV6-1
clone_size: few
cdr3_nt: TGTGCCAGCAGTGAAGCTTGGTCCTACTACGAGCAGTACTTC
cdr3_aa: CASSEAWSYYEQYF

d_call: TRBD2
j_call: TRBJ2-3
v_call: TRBV4-3
clone_size: few
cdr3_nt: TGCGCCAGCAGCCAAGATTGGCTAGCGGGGCTGGGAGATACGCAGTATTTT
cdr3_aa: CASSQDWLAGLGDTQYF

d_call: .
j_call: TRBJ2-5
v_call: TRBV7-2
clone_size: many
cdr3_nt: TGTGCCAGCAGCTTAACACAGGCAGAGACCCAGTACTTC
cdr3_aa: CASSLTQAETQYF

d_call: TRBD2
j_call: TRBJ2-7
v_call: TRBV5-1
clone_size: .
cdr3_nt: TGCGCCAGCAGCCCACTAGCGAGCTCCTACGAGCAGTACTTC
cdr3_aa: CASSPLASSYEQYF

d_call: .
j_call: TRBJ2-3
v_call: TRBV6-5
clone_size: many
cdr3_nt: TGTGCCAGCAGTTCTAGGGGGAGCACAGATACGCAGTATTTT
cdr3_aa: CASSSRGSTDTQYF

d_call: .
j_call: TRBJ2-3
v_call: TRBV3-1
clone_size: .
cdr3_nt: TGTGCCAGCAGCCAAGCCCTCCGCACAGATACGCAGTATTTT
cdr3_aa: CASSQALRTDTQYF

d_call: .
j_call: TRBJ2-3
v_call: TRBV7-2
clone_size: many
cdr3_nt: TGTGCCAGCAGCTTAGACAGATACACAGATACGCAGTATTTT
cdr3_aa: CASSLDRYTDTQYF

d_call: .
j_call: TRBJ2-1
v_call: TRBV12-3/TRBV12-4
clone_size: many
cdr3_nt: TGTGCCAGCAGTTTAGCGGGGGGGCGTTACAATGAGCAGTTCTTC
cdr3_aa: CASSLAGGRYNEQFF